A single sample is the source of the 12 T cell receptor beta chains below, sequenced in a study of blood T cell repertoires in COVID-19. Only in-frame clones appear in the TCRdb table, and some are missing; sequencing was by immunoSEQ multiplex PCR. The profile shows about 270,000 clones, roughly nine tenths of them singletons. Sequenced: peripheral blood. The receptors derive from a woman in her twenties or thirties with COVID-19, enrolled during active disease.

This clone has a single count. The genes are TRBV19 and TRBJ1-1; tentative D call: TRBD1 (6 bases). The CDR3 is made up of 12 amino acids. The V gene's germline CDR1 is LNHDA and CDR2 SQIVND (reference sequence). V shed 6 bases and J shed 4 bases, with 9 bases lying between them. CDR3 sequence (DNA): TGTGCCAGTAGGGCAGGGGTCACTGAAGCTTTCTTT. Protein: CASRAGVTEAFF.

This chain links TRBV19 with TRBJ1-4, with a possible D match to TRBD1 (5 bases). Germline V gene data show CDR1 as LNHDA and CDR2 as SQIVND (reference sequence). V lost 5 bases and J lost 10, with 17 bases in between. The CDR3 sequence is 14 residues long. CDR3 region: CASSPRPLGGKLFF. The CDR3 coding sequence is TGTGCCAGTAGTCCGCGCCCCCTCGGGGGAAAACTGTTTTTT.

The CDR3 here is CASTPRGTANNSPLHF. CDR3 DNA sequence: TGTGCCAGCACCCCACGTGGGACAGCGAATAATTCACCCCTCCACTTT. This chain links TRBV28 with TRBJ1-6; TRBD1 aligns across 7 bases. Germline V gene lookup returns CDR1 MDHEN and CDR2 SYDVKM. The CDR3 extends over 16 amino acids. V lost 7 bases, J lost 5 bases, and 11 bases stayed unmatched. Full variable domain (rest looked up from reference TRBV28 and TRBJ1-6): DVKVTQSSRYLVKRTGEKVFLECVQDMDHENMFWYRQDPGLGLRLIYFSYDVKMKEKGDIPEGYSVSREKKERFSLILESASTNQTSMYLCASTPRGTANNSPLHFGNGTRLTVT.

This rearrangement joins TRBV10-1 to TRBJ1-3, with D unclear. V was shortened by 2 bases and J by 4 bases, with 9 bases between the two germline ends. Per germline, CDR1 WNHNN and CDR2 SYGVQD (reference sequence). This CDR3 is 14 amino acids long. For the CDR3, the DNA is TGCGCCAGCAGTGAGACCGGTAGCGGAAACACCATATATTTT. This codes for CASSETGSGNTIYF.

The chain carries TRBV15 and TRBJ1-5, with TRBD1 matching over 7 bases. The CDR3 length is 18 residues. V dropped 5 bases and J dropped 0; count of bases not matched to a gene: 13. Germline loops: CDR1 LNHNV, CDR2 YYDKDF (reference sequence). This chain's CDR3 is CATSAGTAEIYSNQPQHF. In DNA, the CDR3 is TGTGCCACCAGCGCCGGGACAGCCGAAATCTATAGCAATCAGCCCCAGCATTTT.

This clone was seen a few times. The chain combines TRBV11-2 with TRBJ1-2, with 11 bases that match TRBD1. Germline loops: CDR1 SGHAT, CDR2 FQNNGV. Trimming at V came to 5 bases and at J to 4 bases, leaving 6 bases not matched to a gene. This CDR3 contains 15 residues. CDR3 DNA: TGTGCCAGCAGCCCCCGGACAGGGGGCGGCTATGGCTACACCTTC. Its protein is CASSPRTGGGYGYTF.

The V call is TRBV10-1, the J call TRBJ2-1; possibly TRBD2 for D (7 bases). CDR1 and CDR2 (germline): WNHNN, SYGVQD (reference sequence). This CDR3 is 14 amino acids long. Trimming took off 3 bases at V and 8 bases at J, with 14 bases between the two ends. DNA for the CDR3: TGCGCCAGCAGTGATGAGGGGGGGCCAGATGAGCAGTTCTTC. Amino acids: CASSDEGGPDEQFF.

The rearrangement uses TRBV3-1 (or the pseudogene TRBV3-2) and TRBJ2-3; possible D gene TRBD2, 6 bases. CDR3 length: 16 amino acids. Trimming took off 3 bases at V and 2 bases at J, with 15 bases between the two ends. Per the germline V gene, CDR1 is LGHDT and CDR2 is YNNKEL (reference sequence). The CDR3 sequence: CASSHHSGPATDTQYF. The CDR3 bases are TGTGCCAGCAGCCACCATAGCGGACCCGCCACAGATACGCAGTATTTT.

CDR3 nucleotide sequence: TGCGCCAGCAGCCCTATGGAGGGATACTACGAGCAGTACTTC. This translates into CASSPMEGYYEQYF. This chain links TRBV5-1 with TRBJ2-7; tentative D call: TRBD2 (6 bases). CDR3 length: 14 amino acids. V was shortened by 4 bases and J by 3 bases, with 14 bases between the two germline ends. CDR1 is SGHRS and CDR2 is YFSETQ in the germline V gene. The whole variable domain, remainder taken from reference TRBV5-1 and TRBJ2-7, is KAGVTQTPRYLIKTRGQQVTLSCSPISGHRSVSWYQQTPGQGLQFLFEYFSETQRNKGNFPGRFSGRQFSNSRSEMNVSTLELGDSALYLCASSPMEGYYEQYFGPGTRLTVT.

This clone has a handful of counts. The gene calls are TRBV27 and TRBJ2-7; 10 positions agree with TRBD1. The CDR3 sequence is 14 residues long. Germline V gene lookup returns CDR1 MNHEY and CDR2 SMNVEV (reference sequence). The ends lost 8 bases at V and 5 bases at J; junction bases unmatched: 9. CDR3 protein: CASADRGPFDEQYF. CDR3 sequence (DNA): TGTGCCAGCGCAGACAGGGGGCCTTTCGACGAGCAGTACTTC.

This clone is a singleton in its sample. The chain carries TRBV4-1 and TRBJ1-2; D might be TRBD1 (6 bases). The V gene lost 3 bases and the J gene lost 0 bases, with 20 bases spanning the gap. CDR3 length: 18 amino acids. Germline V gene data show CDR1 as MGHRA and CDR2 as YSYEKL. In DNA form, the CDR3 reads TGCGCCAGCAGCCACCTCCTAGGGACATTTTCGGCTAACTATGGCTACACCTTC. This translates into CASSHLLGTFSANYGYTF.

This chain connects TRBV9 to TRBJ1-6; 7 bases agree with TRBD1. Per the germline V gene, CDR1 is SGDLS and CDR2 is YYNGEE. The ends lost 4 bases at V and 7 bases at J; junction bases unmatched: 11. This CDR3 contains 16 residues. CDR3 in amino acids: CASSMGQQISNSPLHF. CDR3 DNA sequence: TGTGCCAGCAGCATGGGACAGCAAATCTCGAATTCACCCCTCCACTTT. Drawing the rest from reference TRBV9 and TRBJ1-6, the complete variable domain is DSGVTQTPKHLITATGQRVTLRCSPRSGDLSVYWYQQSLDQGLQFLIQYYNGEERAKGNILERFSAQQFPDLHSELNLSSLELGDSALYFCASSMGQQISNSPLHFGNGTRLTVT.